The 25 T cell receptor beta chains presented below share a single source sample, sequenced in a study of cytomegalovirus exposure and HLA in healthy donors. 60 Vbeta and 13 Jbeta primers were used in PCR. Some clones are missing from TCRdb's copy, which holds only in-frame ones; the method was immunoSEQ multiplex PCR. Its table lists 35,000 to 50,000 clones. The specimen sequenced was PBMCs. The receptors come from a woman in her twenties or thirties in good health and CMV-seropositive.

The J gene is TRBJ1-2, the V gene TRBV6-1; maybe TRBD1 (6 bases). V lost 0 bases, J lost 7 bases, and 12 bases lay in between. The length of the CDR3 is 14 residues. Per the germline V gene, CDR1 is MNHNS and CDR2 is SASEGT. The CDR3 DNA reads TGTGCCAGCAGTGAAGCGGGAACAGGGTTTGGCTACACCTTC. Protein sequence: CASSEAGTGFGYTF.

The rearrangement joins TRBV20-1 to TRBJ2-7, with D uncertain. CDR3 length: 11 residues. From germline, CDR1 is DFQATT and CDR2 SNEGSKA (reference sequence). Trimming cost V 6 bases and J 6 bases, with 12 bases left between them. The CDR3, as DNA: TGCAGTGCCGAGCTTGCCGGCGAGCAGTACTTC. Protein: CSAELAGEQYF.

The V gene is TRBV11-3, the J gene TRBJ2-7, with D perhaps TRBD2 (6 bases). The V end lost 1 base, the J end lost 5 bases, and 15 bases lay between the germline ends. This CDR3 comprises 15 residues. Looked up from germline, CDR1 is SGHNT and CDR2 is YENEEA. The CDR3 DNA follows: TGTGCCAGCAGCTTAGGTTTAGCGGCGATAAACGAGCAGTACTTC. Its translation is CASSLGLAAINEQYF.

The rearrangement links TRBV19 to TRBJ2-5; D gene ambiguous. CDR1 and CDR2 from the germline V gene are LNHDA and SQIVND (reference sequence). The CDR3 has 13 residues. Trimming stripped 5 bases from V and 3 bases from J, with 10 bases between. The CDR3 reads CASSRPGEETQYF. CDR3 coding DNA: TGTGCCAGTAGTCGGCCAGGCGAAGAGACCCAGTACTTC.

This chain joins TRBV13 and TRBJ2-1; the D gene is possibly TRBD1 (6 bases). Trimming took off 6 bases at V and 9 bases at J, with 21 bases between the two ends. The V gene's germline CDR1 is PRHDT and CDR2 FYEKMQ (reference sequence). The CDR3 has 15 amino acids. The CDR3 here is CASSPSRALGGEQFF. The DNA of the CDR3 is TGTGCCAGCAGTCCCTCAAGGGCCCTAGGGGGTGAGCAGTTCTTC.

In DNA form, the CDR3 reads TGTGCCAGCAGCGTAGTTAAGGGAGAGGCGACTGAAGCTTTCTTT. Translation: CASSVVKGEATEAFF. The chain is built from TRBV9 and TRBJ1-1; the D is unclear. The CDR3 runs 15 residues. CDR1 is SGDLS and CDR2 is YYNGEE in the germline V gene. V gave up 0 bases and J gave up 5 bases, with 14 bases separating them.

The chain joins TRBV5-5 to TRBJ2-1; D gene ambiguous. The germline V gene encodes CDR1 SGHKS and CDR2 YYEKEE (reference sequence). This CDR3 comprises 13 residues. The V and J ends lost 2 bases and 4 bases respectively, with 7 bases between them. The CDR3 protein is CASSFAVYNEQFF. The CDR3 DNA sequence: TGTGCCAGCAGCTTCGCAGTTTACAATGAGCAGTTCTTC.

The gene calls are TRBV10-3 and TRBJ2-1; unclear D gene. The V end was cut by 3 bases, the J end by 6 bases, with 18 bases between. There are 16 residues in the CDR3. CDR1 is ENHRY and CDR2 is SYGVKD in the germline V gene. The DNA for the CDR3 is TGTGCCATCAGTGAATCTTTGTCCGAGGCCCGCAATGAGCAGTTCTTC. Translation: CAISESLSEARNEQFF.

This chain joins TRBV5-6 and TRBJ2-1; D possibly corresponds to TRBD1 (6 bases). CDR1 and CDR2 from the germline V gene are SGHDT and YYEEEE. V was trimmed by 6 bases and J by 7 bases, leaving 20 bases between them. This CDR3 comprises 15 residues. CDR3 bases: TGTGCCAGCAATGTCCGGGACACTTTATCAAATGAGCAGTTCTTC. It specifies CASNVRDTLSNEQFF.

The chain carries TRBV10-1 and TRBJ1-1; 10 bases match TRBD1. Germline-derived CDR1 and CDR2 are WNHNN and SYGVQD (reference sequence). The ends lost 6 bases at V and 4 bases at J; junction bases unmatched: 5. The CDR3 covers 14 residues. CDR3 nucleotides: TGCGCCAGCAGCGACAGGGGGCTCGGCACTGAAGCTTTCTTT. Translation: CASSDRGLGTEAFF.

V usage is TRBV6-1 and J usage is TRBJ2-5; D gene uncertain. The CDR3 is 13 residues long. CDR1 is MNHNS and CDR2 is SASEGT in the germline V gene. V lost 8 bases and J 7 bases, leaving 17 bases between the germline ends. The CDR3 here is CASQFYGVGTQYF. CDR3 DNA: TGTGCCAGCCAATTCTACGGAGTGGGGACCCAGTACTTC.

The chain employs TRBV4-2 and TRBJ2-5, with 9 bases matching TRBD2. The CDR3 runs to 19 residues. V lost 0 bases and J lost 4; bases outside the gene matches: 15. The V gene's germline CDR1 is LGHNA and CDR2 YNFKEQ. DNA for the CDR3: TGTGCCAGCAGCCAAGATGTGGGGGGACTAGCATCGACCGCAGAGACCCAGTACTTC. Translation: CASSQDVGGLASTAETQYF.

J is TRBJ2-7 and V is TRBV30; TRBD1 aligns across 8 bases. CDR1 and CDR2 from the germline V gene are GTSNPN and SVGIG (reference sequence). The V gene end was trimmed by 2 bases and the J gene end by 0 bases; junction bases not matched to a gene: 9. The CDR3 loop spans 16 amino acids. This CDR3 reads CAWSSPRDRHSYEQYF. CDR3 in DNA: TGTGCCTGGAGTTCACCCCGGGACAGGCACTCCTACGAGCAGTACTTC.

This rearrangement joins TRBV2 to TRBJ1-4; TRBD1 might be the D (6 bases). CDR3 length: 14 amino acids. V was cut by 1 base and J by 6 bases, with 9 bases left in between. CDR1 and CDR2 from the germline V gene are SNHLY and FYNNEI. CDR3 in DNA: TGTGCCAGCAGTGAAGACAGGGTTTATGAAAAACTGTTTTTT. This gives the protein CASSEDRVYEKLFF.

The V call is TRBV5-4, the J call TRBJ2-5, with D tentatively TRBD1 (6 bases). The CDR3 length is 15 residues. Germline-derived CDR1 and CDR2 are SGHNT and YYREEE (reference sequence). Trimming pared 2 bases from V and 4 bases from J, leaving 15 bases between. CDR3 residues: CASSLGTGSRETQYF. CDR3 nucleotide sequence: TGTGCCAGCAGCTTAGGAACAGGGAGCAGAGAGACCCAGTACTTC.

V and J are TRBV23-1 and TRBJ2-7; D uncertain. TRBV23-1 is noted as an ORF with a role that remains uncertain. The V gene lost 7 bases and the J gene lost 2 bases, with 21 bases spanning the gap. The CDR3 is 16 amino acids. As DNA, the CDR3 is TGCGCCAGCATTCAGAACCCCAACCCGGTGACCTACGAGCAGTACTTC. Translation: CASIQNPNPVTYEQYF.

This chain connects TRBV7-2 to TRBJ1-1, with D possibly TRBD1 on 5 matching bases. Trimming took 1 base from V and 4 from J, leaving 13 bases between them. The CDR3 contains 15 residues. CDR1 and CDR2 (germline): SGHTA, FQGNSA. The CDR3 sequence is CASSLGGGGTTEAFF. The DNA of the CDR3 is TGTGCCAGCAGCTTAGGTGGGGGGGGGACCACTGAAGCTTTCTTT.

This clone registers medium-sized by frequency. The V call is TRBV6-4, the J call TRBJ1-1, with no clear D. The CDR3 loop spans 14 amino acids. The V and J ends lost 0 bases and 1 base respectively, with 6 bases between them. The germline CDR1 and CDR2 sequences are MRHNA and SNTAGT. CDR3 protein: CASSDSAENTEAFF. As DNA, the CDR3 is TGTGCCAGCAGTGACTCGGCAGAGAACACTGAAGCTTTCTTT.

The gene calls are TRBV2 and TRBJ2-1, with 13 positions matching TRBD2. The junction had 4 bases not matched to a gene; V was cut back by 9 bases and J by 2 bases. The CDR3 totals 15 residues. Germline assignment: CDR1 SNHLY and CDR2 FYNNEI. In DNA form, the CDR3 reads TGTGCCAGAGGGACTAGCGGGGTGGCCTACAATGAGCAGTTCTTC. Translating gives CARGTSGVAYNEQFF.

This chain uses TRBV28 with TRBJ1-2, with TRBD1 identical over 9 bases. CDR3 size: 13 residues. Looked up from germline, CDR1 is MDHEN and CDR2 is SYDVKM. The J segment lost 8 bases and the V segment lost 5 bases, leaving 6 bases of the junction unmatched. The CDR3 sequence is CASSTRQGVGYTF. The CDR3 bases are TGTGCCAGCAGTACCAGACAGGGGGTAGGCTACACCTTC.

The chain employs TRBV6-4 and TRBJ2-1, with a tentative D call TRBD1 (5 bases). Germline values: CDR1 MRHNA, CDR2 SNTAGT. V gave up 6 bases and J gave up 7 bases, with 16 bases separating them. This CDR3 has 14 amino acids. Here the CDR3 DNA reads TGTGCCAGCAGCCGGTCAAGGGGTATAAATGAGCAGTTCTTC. Its translation: CASSRSRGINEQFF.

The V and J genes are TRBV7-2 and TRBJ1-2; no clear D gene. The CDR3 is made up of 16 amino acids. CDR1 SGHTA and CDR2 FQGNSA come from the germline V gene. Between the trimmed V and J ends, which lost 5 bases and 0 bases, there was a span of 16 bases. CDR3 residues: CASSLTTGSANYGYTF. CDR3 nucleotide sequence: TGTGCCAGCAGCCTCACGACGGGGTCCGCTAACTATGGCTACACCTTC.

The rearrangement uses TRBV11-2 and TRBJ2-3; TRBD2 matches at 7 bases. The CDR3 runs to 15 residues. The V gene end was trimmed by 4 bases and the J gene end by 1 base; junction bases not matched to a gene: 5. Germline V lookup: CDR1 SGHAT, CDR2 FQNNGV. CDR3 in DNA: TGTGCCAGCAGCTCGCGGGAGCTGGGCACAGATACGCAGTATTTT. This gives the protein CASSSRELGTDTQYF.

CDR3 DNA: TGCGCCAGCAGTGAAGAGGGCAACTACGAGCAGTACTTC. Its translation is CASSEEGNYEQYF. J is TRBJ2-7 and V is TRBV10-2, with D tentatively TRBD2 (5 bases). V lost 3 bases and J lost 3, with 9 bases in between. This CDR3 spans 13 amino acids. Germline V gene data show CDR1 as WSHSY and CDR2 as SAAADI.

The chain uses TRBV5-6 and TRBJ2-7; a possible D gene is TRBD1 (5 bases). The length of the CDR3 is 16 residues. V was cut by 4 bases and J by 4 bases, with 21 bases left in between. Germline V lookup: CDR1 SGHDT, CDR2 YYEEEE. Here the CDR3 DNA reads TGTGCCAGCAGCGGAACGGCAGGGTGGGCTGGGTACGAGCAGTACTTC. It codes for CASSGTAGWAGYEQYF.